This T cell receptor beta chain was sequenced for a study of shared clonotypes between healthy human individuals. As regards this clone: Different DNA sequences within this sample yield the same CDR3.

The naive CD8 fraction comprised CD45RO-negative cells positively selected for CCR7 and excluded terminally differentiated effector memory CD45RA+ cells. Repertoires were generated with immunoSEQ multiplex PCR, while TCRdb's copy carries only in-frame clones and drops some. The sample contains about 700,000 clones, about 92% of which appear only once. Sequences were obtained from naive CD8+ T cells sorted from blood. This receptor was taken from a man aged 25-40 years in good health.

In DNA, the CDR3 is TGTGCCAGCAGTTTGGGAGGAAACACCATATATTTT. Its translation is CASSLGGNTIYF. This rearrangement joins TRBV28 to TRBJ1-3; D not resolved. Germline CDR1 is MDHEN and CDR2 is SYDVKM. V shed 3 bases and J shed 4 bases, with 4 bases lying between them. The CDR3 is made up of 12 amino acids.